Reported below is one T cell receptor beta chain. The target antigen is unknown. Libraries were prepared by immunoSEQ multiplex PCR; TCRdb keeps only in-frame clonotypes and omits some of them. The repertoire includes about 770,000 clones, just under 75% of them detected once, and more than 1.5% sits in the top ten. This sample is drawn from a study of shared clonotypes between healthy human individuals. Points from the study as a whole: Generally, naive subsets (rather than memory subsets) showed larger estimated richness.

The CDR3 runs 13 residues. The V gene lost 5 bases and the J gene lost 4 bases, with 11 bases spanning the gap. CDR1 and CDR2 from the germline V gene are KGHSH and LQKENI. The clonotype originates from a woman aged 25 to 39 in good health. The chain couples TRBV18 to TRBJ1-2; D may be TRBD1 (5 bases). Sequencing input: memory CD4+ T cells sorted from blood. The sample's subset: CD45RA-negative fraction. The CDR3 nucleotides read TGTGCCAGCTCAGGGGGAGACCGCTATGGCTACACCTTC. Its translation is CASSGGDRYGYTF.